Given below is one TCR beta chain in context. What this receptor recognizes is not known. No base-level quality is on record; no much larger clone is a single base apart. The data derive from a study of T cell clones after liver transplantation (dated by TCRdb to the late 2010s). Regarding the study in general: Samples were obtained from ITN030ST, a randomized trial in which withdrawal of immunosuppression was attempted within 2 years of liver transplantation. Donor-reactive T cell clones were identified by TCRbeta sequencing following a pre-transplant mixed lymphocyte reaction and were subsequently tracked in post-transplant blood. As an antigen-independent comparator for the donor-reactive sequences, third party-reactive TCRbeta sequences from pre-transplant MLRs were identified as well. Of the eight recipients, a few were HCV-positive, while the remaining recipients had been transplanted for non-autoimmune, non-viral indications. No induction therapy was given to the subjects, and standard immunosuppression was administered until randomization at 12-24 months post-transplant. Tolerance was defined as complete withdrawal of immunosuppression for at least one year without a rise in liver enzymes beyond twice the upper limit of normal. Blood samples were taken pre-transplant, pre-randomization before withdrawal, and post-randomization after full withdrawal or failed withdrawal. Of the 8 liver transplant recipients making up the studied cohort, 3 were classified as tolerant and 5 as non-tolerant.

High-throughput TCRbeta CDR3 sequencing of frozen genomic DNA was performed by immunoSEQ, including PCR amplification, mapping, bias correction and internal controls. For the original study's pipeline: Productive rearrangements were kept, and unique TCRbeta sequences were defined by CDR3 nucleotide sequence plus V and J gene. A sequence counted as donor-reactive only if the sequence showed at least 5-fold expansion in CFSE-low cells compared with unstimulated pre-transplant cells and had a frequency of at least 0.01%. Minimum frequency thresholds were set for each subject based on the unstimulated sample with the lowest template count, ensuring at least 90% detection power. Jensen-Shannon divergence between the top 1000 TCRbeta sequences after and before transplant was used to measure repertoire turnover. Two-sided Fisher's exact tests were used to test for changes in how often donor-reactive sequences were detected. TCRdb retrieved this table from immuneACCESS and kept in-frame rearrangements only. Not all clones are present; in checked studies, unresolved V genes account for under half, and no reason is known for the remainder. V and J calls and clone size are as listed in that table; D and trimming were resolved from the DNA. This sample lists some 33,000 clones; about 93% were detected once. The ten largest account for roughly 26% of the sample.

The study at large found these results: Low numbers of available donor cells limited the measurable donor-reactive repertoire in two subjects. Once repertoire turnover was taken into account, donor-reactive detection showed a significant reduction for CD4 in 7 of 8 subjects and for CD8 in 8 of 8. A greater decline was seen for donor-reactive sequences than for third party-reactive sequences, suggesting partial antigen-specific deletion unrelated to withdrawal success. In most of the 8 subjects, circulating donor-reactive CD4 TCRbeta sequences decreased significantly after transplant, regardless of tolerance or HCV status. Without allograft tissue specimens, donor-reactive T cells may have migrated into the graft rather than being deleted. The conclusions were preliminary, being limited by small, heterogeneous patient numbers and by non-standardized post-transplant time points.

Including the terminal cysteine and phenylalanine, the CDR3 comprises 15 residues. CDR3 DNA is the only sequence kept; it has 45 bases, read in frame from the first base. Via the germline V gene (reference sequence), CDR1 is PRHDT and CDR2 FYEKMQ. Relative to germline, V is missing 5 bases and J is missing 4 bases, with 10 bases of the junction outside any gene match. Unstimulated PBMCs, after thawing, were stained for CD3, CD4 and CD8 and then FACS-sorted into CD3+CD4+ and CD3+CD8+ populations. All 8 studied subjects were randomized to withdrawal of immunosuppression. Genomic DNA was isolated with the Qiagen DNeasy Blood and Tissue Kit.

The V gene is TRBV13 and the J gene is TRBJ1-2; 7 of the junction bases match TRBD1. This clonotype was sampled from a human patient who received a liver transplant. After a transplant, certain T cells may trace back to the graft donor. The input for sequencing was CD8+ T cells from blood, taken 12 months after liver transplant. The base sequence is TGTGCCAGCAGCCTGGGGACAGACCAATTCTATGGCTACACCTTC. Translated, this gives CASSLGTDQFYGYTF. When the CDR3 is completed using the reference TRBV13 and TRBJ1-2 genes on either side, the full variable domain is AAGVIQSPRHLIKEKRETATLKCYPIPRHDTVYWYQQGPGQDPQFLISFYEKMQSDKGSIPDRFSAQQFSDYHSELNMSSLELGDSALYFCASSLGTDQFYGYTFGSGTRLTVV.